The 18 T cell receptor beta chains listed next were all sequenced from one sample in a study of T cells in Graves' hyperthyroidism and ophthalmopathy. There were TCR beta CDR3 regions amplified from RNA transcripts. The HTBI primer set drove a first-round RT-PCR of the TCR CDR3. TCRdb ran MiXCR on the multiplex PCR reads and lists one entry per CDR3 protein. The sample lists under 200,000 distinct CDR3 sequences, about 9% occurring once. Sequencing was performed on blood. The receptors here all came from a woman aged 18 to 35 with Graves' hyperthyroidism that later progressed to Graves' ophthalmopathy.

This clonotype was seen repeatedly, ten times or more. This rearrangement joins TRBV20-1 to TRBJ2-7; 14 bases line up with TRBD2. This CDR3 has 16 residues. Germline CDR1 and CDR2: DFQATT and SNEGSKA (reference sequence). Trimming took 5 bases from V and 3 from J; bases not matched to a gene: 9. The CDR3: CSAEPGLAGVIYEQYF. The CDR3 DNA reads as TGCAGTGCTGAACCGGGACTAGCGGGGGTAATCTACGAGCAGTACTTC.

On this clonotype itself: A much bigger clone sits one base away, suggesting this may be a read error. This chain joins TRBV20-1 and TRBJ2-1, with TRBD2 identical over 12 bases. This CDR3 is built from 14 residues. Germline V gene data show CDR1 as DFQATT and CDR2 as SNEGSKA (reference sequence). Germline trimming cut 5 bases from V and 5 bases from J; bases unmatched to any gene: 4. CDR3 DNA: TGCAGTGCTCTAGCGGGGGGGCAACACAATGAGCAGTTCTTC. It yields the protein CSALAGGQHNEQFF.

This clonotype was seen many times. As DNA, the CDR3 is TGTGCCAGCAGCTACGCGGAAGAGCAGTTCTTC. Translated, it gives CASSYAEEQFF. This chain connects TRBV7-3 to TRBJ2-1; no clear D gene. This CDR3 has 11 amino acids. V shed 4 bases and J shed 10 bases, with 8 bases lying between them. Per germline, CDR1 SGHTA and CDR2 FQGTGA.

This clonotype showed up many times. The V and J genes are TRBV2 and TRBJ2-1; the match to TRBD2 covers 12 bases. V gave up 6 bases and J gave up 4 bases; unmatched junction bases: 4. This CDR3 spans 15 amino acids. The V gene's germline CDR1 is SNHLY and CDR2 FYNNEI. CDR3 nucleotide sequence: TGTGCCAGCAGAGGGACTAGCGGGTATTACAATGAGCAGTTCTTC. It is translated as CASRGTSGYYNEQFF.

This clonotype was seen many times. CDR3 protein: CASSNRGGVGGYTF. In DNA form, the CDR3 reads TGTGCCAGCAGTAACAGAGGCGGGGTGGGTGGCTACACCTTC. This chain links TRBV6-5 with TRBJ1-2; D call uncertain. The CDR3 runs to 14 residues. The germline V gene has CDR1 MNHEY and CDR2 SVGAGI. The V end lost 5 bases, the J end lost 7 bases, and 17 bases lay between the germline ends.

The rearrangement links TRBV28 to TRBJ1-1, with D hard to call. Trimming stripped 2 bases from V and 10 bases from J, with 8 bases between. Germline CDR1 is MDHEN and CDR2 is SYDVKM. The CDR3 contains 11 residues. The CDR3 region is CASSLKKGAFF. CDR3 DNA: TGTGCCAGCAGTTTAAAGAAGGGAGCTTTCTTT.

This clonotype was seen ten or more times. The chain couples TRBV10-3 to TRBJ2-7, with D possibly being TRBD1 (7 bases). CDR1 is ENHRY and CDR2 is SYGVKD in the germline V gene. The V end was cut by 2 bases, the J end by 2 bases, with 22 bases between. The CDR3 totals 18 residues. The CDR3 DNA follows: TGTGCCATCAGTGAGGGGAGGAAAGGACAGGTTCGGACCTACGAGCAGTACTTC. Translated: CAISEGRKGQVRTYEQYF.

The sample holds many counts of this clonotype. V and J are TRBV7-9 and TRBJ1-2, with D tentatively TRBD1 (5 bases). V lost 5 bases and J lost 6, with 22 bases in between. The CDR3 spans 16 residues. From germline, CDR1 is SEHNR and CDR2 FQNEAQ (reference sequence). The chain's CDR3 is CASSNGGTAEANGYTF. Here the CDR3 DNA reads TGTGCCAGCAGCAACGGGGGGACGGCAGAAGCCAATGGCTACACCTTC.

The chain carries TRBV13 and TRBJ2-7; possibly TRBD1 or TRBD2 for D (5 bases each). The V end lost 5 bases, the J end lost 4 bases, and 12 bases lay between the germline ends. CDR1 and CDR2 from the germline V gene are PRHDT and FYEKMQ (reference sequence). The CDR3 has 13 amino acids. CDR3 coding DNA: TGTGCCAGCAGCCCCGGGACCAAGTACGAGCAGTACTTC. Translating it yields CASSPGTKYEQYF.

This clonotype was counted ten times or more. The V call is TRBV11-2, the J call TRBJ2-7; 14 bases align to TRBD2. Trimming took 4 bases from V and 0 from J; bases not matched to a gene: 5. The CDR3 contains 17 residues. Germline V gene data show CDR1 as SGHAT and CDR2 as FQNNGV. CDR3 loop: CASSSGTSGGYSYEQYF. Here the CDR3 DNA reads TGTGCCAGCAGCTCAGGGACTAGCGGGGGATACTCCTACGAGCAGTACTTC. Looking up the rest from reference TRBV11-2 and TRBJ2-7 gives the full variable domain: EAGVAQSPRYKIIEKRQSVAFWCNPISGHATLYWYQQILGQGPKLLIQFQNNGVVDDSQLPKDRFSAERLKGVDSTLKIQPAKLEDSAVYLCASSSGTSGGYSYEQYFGPGTRLTVT.

In this sample, this clonotype turned up a few times. This chain joins TRBV11-2 and TRBJ1-3; D gene ambiguous. CDR1 SGHAT and CDR2 FQNNGV come from the germline V gene. Trimming removed 0 bases at V and 1 base at J, with 7 bases between. The CDR3 has 15 amino acids. CDR3 bases: TGTGCCAGCAGCTTAGAGGGTTCGTCTGGAAACACCATATATTTT. Residues: CASSLEGSSGNTIYF.

This clonotype was seen many times. This chain connects TRBV6-5 to TRBJ2-4; D may be TRBD1 (5 bases). Trimming took 2 bases from V and 3 from J, leaving 8 bases between them. The CDR3 spans 14 residues. The germline V gene has CDR1 MNHEY and CDR2 SVGAGI. The CDR3 bases are TGTGCCAGCAGTTACGGGCAGGGCAAAAACATTCAGTACTTC. Translated: CASSYGQGKNIQYF.

The CDR3 sequence: CASSLGGGGPETQYF. Here the CDR3 DNA reads TGTGCCAGCAGCCTAGGGGGGGGGGGCCCAGAGACCCAGTACTTC. This chain connects TRBV3-1 to TRBJ2-5, with D possibly matching TRBD2 (7 bases). Trimming took off 4 bases at V and 4 bases at J, with 16 bases between the two ends. This CDR3 has 15 amino acids. Germline V lookup: CDR1 LGHDT, CDR2 YNNKEL (reference sequence).

In this sample, this clonotype turned up a few times. The genes are TRBV6-1 and TRBJ2-1, with D unresolved. V gave up 7 bases and J gave up 5 bases, with 6 bases separating them. CDR1 and CDR2 (germline): MNHNS, SASEGT. The CDR3 extends over 11 amino acids. The CDR3 region is CASKSNNEQFF. CDR3 bases: TGTGCCAGCAAATCCAACAATGAGCAGTTCTTC.

This clonotype was seen a few times. The chain has TRBV27 and TRBJ2-5; D uncertain. Trimming removed 5 bases from V and 13 bases from J, with 20 bases in between. The CDR3 is made up of 13 amino acids. Germline V gene sequence: CDR1 MNHEY, CDR2 SMNVEV (reference sequence). DNA for the CDR3: TGTGCCAGCAGTGAGACACTCGAAGTCCCCCGGTACTTC. Its protein product is CASSETLEVPRYF.

This clonotype occurred many times. The chain couples TRBV6-1 to TRBJ1-2; 7 bases map to TRBD1. CDR3 size: 16 residues. J was trimmed by 8 bases and V by 0 bases; bases with no gene match: 12. Germline CDR1 is MNHNS and CDR2 is SASEGT. The CDR3 region has the DNA TGTGCCAGCAGTGAAGCAGCTGACAGGGCCAGTGAAGGCTACACCTTC. Translating gives CASSEAADRASEGYTF.

The chain is built from TRBV6-5 and TRBJ2-5; TRBD2 might be the D (5 bases). The ends were cut back, 6 bases at V and 4 bases at J, with 15 bases in the middle. Germline V gene sequence: CDR1 MNHEY, CDR2 SVGAGI. The CDR3 loop spans 14 amino acids. The CDR3 is CASSLAPRGETQYF. CDR3 bases: TGTGCCAGCAGCTTAGCGCCTCGCGGAGAGACCCAGTACTTC.

The chain recombines TRBV2 with TRBJ2-3, with 8 positions matching TRBD2. With V trimmed by 10 bases and J by 0 bases, 12 bases remained unmatched. Per germline, CDR1 SNHLY and CDR2 FYNNEI. The CDR3 is made up of 16 amino acids. CDR3 bases: TGTGCCACCGAACCTACGACTAGCGCAAGCACAGATACGCAGTATTTT. Its translation is CATEPTTSASTDTQYF. The variable domain in full, with the rest retrieved from reference TRBV2 and TRBJ2-3, is EPEVTQTPSHQVTQMGQEVILRCVPISNHLYFYWYRQILGQKVEFLVSFYNNEISEKSEIFDDQFSVERPDGSNFTLKIRSTKLEDSAMYFCATEPTTSASTDTQYFGPGTRLTVL.